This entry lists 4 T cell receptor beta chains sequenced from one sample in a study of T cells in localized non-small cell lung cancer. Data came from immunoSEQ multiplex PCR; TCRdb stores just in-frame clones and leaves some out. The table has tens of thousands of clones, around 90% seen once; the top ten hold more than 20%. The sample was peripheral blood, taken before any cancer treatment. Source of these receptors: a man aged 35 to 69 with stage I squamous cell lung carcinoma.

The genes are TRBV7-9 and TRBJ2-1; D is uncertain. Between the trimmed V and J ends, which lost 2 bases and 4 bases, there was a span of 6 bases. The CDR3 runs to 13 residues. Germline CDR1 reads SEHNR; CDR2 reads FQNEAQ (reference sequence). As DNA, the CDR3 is TGTGCCAGCAGCTTAAAAGGGTACAATGAGCAGTTCTTC. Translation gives CASSLKGYNEQFF.

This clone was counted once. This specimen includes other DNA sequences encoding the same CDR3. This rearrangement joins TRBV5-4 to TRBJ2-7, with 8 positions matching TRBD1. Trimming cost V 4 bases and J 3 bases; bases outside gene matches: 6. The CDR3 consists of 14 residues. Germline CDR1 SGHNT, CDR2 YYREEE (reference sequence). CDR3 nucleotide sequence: TGTGCCAGCAGCCTTGGACAGGGTAGCTACGAGCAGTACTTC. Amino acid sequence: CASSLGQGSYEQYF.

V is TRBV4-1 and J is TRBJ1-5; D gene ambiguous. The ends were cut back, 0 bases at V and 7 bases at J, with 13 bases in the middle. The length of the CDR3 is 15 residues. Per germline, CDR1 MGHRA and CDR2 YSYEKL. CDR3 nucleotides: TGCGCCAGCAGCCAAGATAAAGGCCCTTCCCAGCCCCAGCATTTT. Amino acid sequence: CASSQDKGPSQPQHF.

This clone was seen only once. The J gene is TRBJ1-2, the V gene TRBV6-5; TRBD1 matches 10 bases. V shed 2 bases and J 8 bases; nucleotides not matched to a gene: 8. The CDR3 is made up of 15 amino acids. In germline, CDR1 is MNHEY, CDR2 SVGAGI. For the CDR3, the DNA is TGTGCCAGCAGTTACCTTCGGGACAGGGGTTCCGGCTACACCTTC. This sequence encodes CASSYLRDRGSGYTF.